The source of this T cell receptor beta chain is a study of blood T cell repertoires in COVID-19. Overall study context: Samples came from the United States, Italy and Spain, spanning acute and convalescent COVID-19. Sources were T cells, B-cell-depleted T cells, or PBMCs; the material itself was cDNA or gDNA.

Sequencing used immunoSEQ multiplex PCR; TCRdb keeps in-frame clones, though not all of them. Among 200,000 to 250,000 clones listed, 84% were seen once. Trimming cost V 4 bases and J 5 bases; bases outside gene matches: 11. The germline V gene has CDR1 MNHEY and CDR2 SVGAGI. The CDR3 runs to 16 residues. V and J are TRBV6-5 and TRBJ2-5; the match to TRBD2 covers 9 bases. The specimen sequenced was peripheral blood. This receptor was identified in a woman of 80 years or more with active or convalescent COVID-19. In nucleotides, the CDR3 is TGTGCCAGCAGTTGGTCGGCAAGCGGGAGGCGGGAGACCCAGTACTTC. It encodes CASSWSASGRRETQYF.